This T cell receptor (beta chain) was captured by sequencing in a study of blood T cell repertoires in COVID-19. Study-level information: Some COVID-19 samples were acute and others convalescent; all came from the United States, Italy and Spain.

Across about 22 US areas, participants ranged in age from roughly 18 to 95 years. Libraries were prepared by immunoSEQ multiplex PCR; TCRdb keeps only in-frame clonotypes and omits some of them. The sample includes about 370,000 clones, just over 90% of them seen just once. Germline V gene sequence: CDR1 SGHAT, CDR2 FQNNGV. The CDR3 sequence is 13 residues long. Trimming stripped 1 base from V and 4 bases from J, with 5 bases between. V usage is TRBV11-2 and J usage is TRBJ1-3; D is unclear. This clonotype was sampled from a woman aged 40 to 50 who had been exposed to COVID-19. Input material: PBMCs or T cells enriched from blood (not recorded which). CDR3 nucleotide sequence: TGTGCCAGCAGCTTAGGGGAGGGAAACACCATATATTTT. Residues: CASSLGEGNTIYF.